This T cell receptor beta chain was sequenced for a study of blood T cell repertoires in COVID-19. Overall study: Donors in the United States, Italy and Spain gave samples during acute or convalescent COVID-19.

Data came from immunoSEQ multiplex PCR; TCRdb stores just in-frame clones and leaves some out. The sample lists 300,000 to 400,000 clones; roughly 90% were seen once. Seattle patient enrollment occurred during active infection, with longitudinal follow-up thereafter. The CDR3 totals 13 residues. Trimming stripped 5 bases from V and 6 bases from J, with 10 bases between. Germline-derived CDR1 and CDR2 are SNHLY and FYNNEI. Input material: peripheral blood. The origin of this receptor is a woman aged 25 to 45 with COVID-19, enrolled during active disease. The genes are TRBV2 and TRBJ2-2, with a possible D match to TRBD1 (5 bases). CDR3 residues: CASSLTEAGELFF. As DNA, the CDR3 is TGTGCCAGCAGTTTGACAGAGGCCGGGGAGCTGTTTTTT.